These T cell receptor beta chains were read from a single sample in a study of control samples from healthy donors and cancer patients. Profiling relied on immunoSEQ multiplex PCR, and the TCRdb table lists in-frame clones only, not all of them. The sample has some 82,000 clones, about 89% seen once. Sequenced sample: blood. The receptor set was obtained from a man between 50 and 59 years old in good health. Each CDR3 is given with its conserved first and last residue. A D gene is named only where the DNA matches it firmly. Clone size is not always given. Where it is, it says once, few, many or a class for expanded clones.

cdr3_length,clone_size,d_call,j_call,v_call,cdr3_nt,cdr3_aa
14,NA,NA,TRBJ1-2,TRBV30,TGTGCCTGGAGTTACAGGAGAAGGATCTATGGCTACACCTTC,CAWSYRRRIYGYTF
13,NA,NA,TRBJ1-6,TRBV7-8,TGTGCCAGCAGCTACCTTGGGGATTCACCCCTCCACTTT,CASSYLGDSPLHF
14,NA,NA,TRBJ1-1,TRBV11-2,TGTGCCAGCAGCTTTATTGGGGGAGAGACTGAAGCTTTCTTT,CASSFIGGETEAFF
16,once,NA,TRBJ1-1,TRBV18,TGTGCCAGCTCACCAGGGCTTCGGAATTCGGACACTGAAGCTTTCTTT,CASSPGLRNSDTEAFF
15,few,NA,TRBJ2-3,TRBV21-1,TGTGCCAGCAGCAAAGGCAGGACCTGCACAGATACGCAGTATTTT,CASSKGRTCTDTQYF
14,NA,TRBD2,TRBJ2-1,TRBV7-8,TGTGCCAGCAGCCCCAAGCGGGAGGGCGATGAGCAGTTCTTC,CASSPKREGDEQFF
17,NA,TRBD1,TRBJ2-3,TRBV2,TGTGCCAGCAGTTTTCTTGCGACAGGGGGGGGCCCAGATACGCAGTATTTT,CASSFLATGGGPDTQYF
15,NA,NA,TRBJ2-1,TRBV7-9,TGTGCCAGCAGCTTAACGGGAGATGAATTCGATGAGCAGTTCTTC,CASSLTGDEFDEQFF
11,NA,NA,TRBJ1-2,TRBV30,TGTGCCTGGCTAGGCAACTATGGCTACACCTTC,CAWLGNYGYTF
15,NA,NA,TRBJ2-3,TRBV9,TGTGCCAGCAGCGTAGGTGGCGGCGGGGCGGATACGCAGTATTTT,CASSVGGGGADTQYF
10,NA,NA,TRBJ2-5,TRBV10-1,TGCGCCTGCAACCAAGAGACCCAGTACTTC,CACNQETQYF
15,NA,NA,TRBJ2-5,TRBV14,TGTGCCAGCAGCCAAGAGATGAGGGACCAAGAGACCCAGTACTTC,CASSQEMRDQETQYF
14,NA,NA,TRBJ1-1,TRBV7-2,TGTGCCAGCAGTCCGTATAGTGGGAACACTGAAGCTTTCTTT,CASSPYSGNTEAFF
16,NA,TRBD2,TRBJ2-2,TRBV7-6,TGTGCCAGCAGCTCGACTAGCGGGGGGGCCATCGGGGAGCTGTTTTTT,CASSSTSGGAIGELFF
11,medium-sized,NA,TRBJ1-1,TRBV6-5,TGTGCCAGCCATAGCATTACTGAAGCTTTCTTT,CASHSITEAFF
15,NA,NA,TRBJ1-6,TRBV2,TGTGCCAGCAGTCCGGTGGTGGGGGGCACGTTACCCCTCCACTTT,CASSPVVGGTLPLHF
16,NA,NA,TRBJ1-6,TRBV7-9,TGTGCCAGCAGCCCCAACGGGGAGGGAATTAATTCACCCCTCCACTTT,CASSPNGEGINSPLHF
13,NA,NA,TRBJ1-5,TRBV5-4,TGTGCCAGCAGCGGGAACGGGGCACAGCCCCAGCATTTT,CASSGNGAQPQHF